Listed below are T cell receptor beta chains from one sample, sequenced in a study of cytotoxic CD8 clonotypes in ibrutinib-treated CLL. Measured with immunoSEQ multiplex PCR; TCRdb has only the in-frame clones, and not every one. Here the sample spans about 44,000 clones, 60% to 75% being singletons. The source material was PBMCs, sampled after 12 months of ibrutinib treatment. These receptors originate from a human donor with chronic lymphocytic leukemia. Both conserved end residues are part of each CDR3. D genes are given only for firm matches. A row's size may be missing; if present it is once, few, many or a size class.

few,TRBJ2-5,TRBV21-1,.,TGTGCCAGCAGCAATTCCACTAGCGGGGAGAGAGAGACCCAGTACTTC,CASSNSTSGERETQYF
.,TRBJ2-7,TRBV4-3,TRBD2,TGCGCCAGCAGCCACGGACTAGCGGACTACGAGCAGTACTTC,CASSHGLADYEQYF
.,TRBJ1-1,TRBV5-1,.,TGCGCCAGCAGCTTGGAATCGCGGCAGAGGAACACTGAAGCTTTCTTT,CASSLESRQRNTEAFF
.,TRBJ2-4,TRBV27,TRBD1,TGTGCCAGCAGCGACAGGGTTGTGAACATTCAGTACTTC,CASSDRVVNIQYF
.,TRBJ2-3,TRBV2,.,TGTGCCAGCAGGGGGGACTTTCTCCCTCCCGATACGCAGTATTTT,CASRGDFLPPDTQYF
few,TRBJ1-2,TRBV7-2,TRBD1,TGTGCCAGCAGCTCAGGACAGGGGCAGGGGTATGGCTACACCTTC,CASSSGQGQGYGYTF
.,TRBJ2-2,TRBV5-5,.,TGTGCCAGCAGCCCGGCGGACCGGCCCTCGAACACCGGGGAGCTGTTTTTT,CASSPADRPSNTGELFF
.,TRBJ2-2,TRBV9,TRBD1,TGTGCCAGCAGCACAGGACAGGGATATTACACCGGGGAGCTGTTTTTT,CASSTGQGYYTGELFF
.,TRBJ2-7,TRBV27,.,TGTGCCAGCAGTTTACCCTCCGGAGGGGAGCAGTACTTC,CASSLPSGGEQYF
.,TRBJ2-1,TRBV10-1,TRBD1,TGCGCCAGCAGTGACCCGACAGGGGGTAGTTATGAGCAGTTCTTC,CASSDPTGGSYEQFF
.,TRBJ1-2,TRBV7-2,.,TGTGCCAGCAGCTCCGGGGGACCTTCTAACTATGGCTACACCTTC,CASSSGGPSNYGYTF
.,TRBJ1-1,TRBV14,TRBD1,TGTGCCAGCAGCCAAGCGACAGGGGCCACTGAAGCTTTCTTT,CASSQATGATEAFF
.,TRBJ2-7,TRBV29-1,TRBD2,TGCAGCGTGGCCGCGGGAGCCGCCGAGCAGTACTTC,CSVAAGAAEQYF
.,TRBJ2-1,TRBV6-5,.,TGTGCCAGTACGTTCGGCGGGACCTCCTACAATGAGCAGTTCTTC,CASTFGGTSYNEQFF
.,TRBJ1-1,TRBV29-1,.,TGCAGCGTCGATCGACAGCAGAACACTGAAGCTTTCTTT,CSVDRQQNTEAFF
.,TRBJ2-1,TRBV5-4,.,TGTGCCAGCAGCTTGTCGTCGGCAGGGTTTTCCAATGAGCAGTTCTTC,CASSLSSAGFSNEQFF
.,TRBJ2-1,TRBV27,.,TGTGCCAGCAGTTTAGGGGTTGGCTTCAATGAGCAGTTCTTC,CASSLGVGFNEQFF
.,TRBJ2-1,TRBV27,.,TGTGCCAGCAGTCCCGCGTTTGGCAATGAGCAGTTCTTC,CASSPAFGNEQFF
.,TRBJ2-7,TRBV2,TRBD1,TGTGCCAGCAGGGACAGGGGAAAAGGGTACGAGCAGTACTTC,CASRDRGKGYEQYF
.,TRBJ2-7,TRBV5-1,.,TGCGCCAGTATGTCCTCCTACGAGCAGTACTTC,CASMSSYEQYF
once,TRBJ2-5,TRBV7-6,TRBD2,TGTGCCAGCAGCCTCCGAGGGGGACTAGCGGATGTTCAAGAGACCCAGTACTTC,CASSLRGGLADVQETQYF
.,TRBJ2-5,TRBV7-2,TRBD1,TGTGCCAGCAGCTCCCCGGACAGGGGGCTCAGGGAGACCCAGTACTTC,CASSSPDRGLRETQYF
.,TRBJ2-2,TRBV19,TRBD2,TGTGCCAGTAGTCTTCTAGCGGGAGGGCCGTTTACCGGGGAGCTGTTTTTT,CASSLLAGGPFTGELFF
few,TRBJ1-5,TRBV11-3,.,TGTGCCAGCAGCTTAGGACAACAATTCAATCAGCCCCAGCATTTT,CASSLGQQFNQPQHF
.,TRBJ2-1,TRBV30,TRBD2,TGTGCCTGGAGTCGGGCGGGAGGCACTATCAATGAGCAGTTCTTC,CAWSRAGGTINEQFF
.,TRBJ2-7,TRBV5-1,TRBD2,TGCGCCAGCAGCTTGGAGAGCGGGACCACCTACGAGCAGTACTTC,CASSLESGTTYEQYF
.,TRBJ2-5,TRBV21-1,.,TGTGCCAGCAGTAGATTGGGACAGGGGGGGAATGGGTGGACCCAGTACTTC,CASSRLGQGGNGWTQYF
.,TRBJ2-7,TRBV29-1,TRBD1,TGCAGCGGCATCGGACAGGGGTCGGGCGAGCAGTACTTC,CSGIGQGSGEQYF
.,TRBJ2-7,TRBV20-1,.,TGTCGGGAGTCCTACGAGCAGTACTTC,CRESYEQYF
.,TRBJ2-7,TRBV15,.,TGTGCCACCAGCAGAGCGAGACAGGACTACGAGCAGTACTTC,CATSRARQDYEQYF
.,TRBJ2-1,TRBV6-5,TRBD2,TGTGCCAGCAGTTACAGGCGGGAGGGCCATGAGCAGTTCTTC,CASSYRREGHEQFF
.,TRBJ1-2,TRBV5-6,.,TGTGCCAGCAGCGGCGGCGGGGCCTATGGCTACACCTTC,CASSGGGAYGYTF
once,TRBJ1-2,TRBV7-2,TRBD1,TGTGCCAGCAGCGCGGGACAGGGGGGCTATGGCTACACCTTC,CASSAGQGGYGYTF
few,TRBJ2-1,TRBV9,.,TGTGCCAGCAGCTTGAGCTCCTACAATGAGCAGTTCTTC,CASSLSSYNEQFF
.,TRBJ2-1,TRBV14,TRBD2,TGTGCCAGCAGCCAAGATACTAGCGGCCTCTACAATGAGCAGTTCTTC,CASSQDTSGLYNEQFF
once,TRBJ2-7,TRBV5-1,.,TGCGCCAGCAGCTTGTTCCGCACAGAACTCTCCTACGAGCAGTACTTC,CASSLFRTELSYEQYF
.,TRBJ2-7,TRBV7-2,.,TGTGCCAGCAGCTTAGCGTGGACCTACGAGCAGTACTTC,CASSLAWTYEQYF
.,TRBJ1-4,TRBV19,.,TGTGCCAGTAGTTTCGACGGACTTAATGAAAAACTGTTTTTT,CASSFDGLNEKLFF
.,TRBJ1-5,TRBV10-2,.,TGCGCCAGCACGGAGGACCGGGCGAGCAATCAGCCCCAGCATTTT,CASTEDRASNQPQHF
once,TRBJ1-1,TRBV28,.,TGTGCCAGCAGATTGACAGATCGAGCTTTCTTT,CASRLTDRAFF
once,TRBJ1-4,TRBV28,TRBD1,TGTGCCAGCAGTCTCCCCCAGGGGGGGAGTGAAAAACTGTTTTTT,CASSLPQGGSEKLFF
.,TRBJ1-1,TRBV5-1,TRBD1,TGCGCCAGCAGCTTGGCGGGACAGGGTAGCGCTGAAGCTTTCTTT,CASSLAGQGSAEAFF
few,TRBJ1-1,TRBV4-1,TRBD1,TGCGCCAGCAGCCAAGTAACAGGGGGAAGGGAAGCTTTCTTT,CASSQVTGGREAFF
.,TRBJ2-7,TRBV18,.,TGTGCCAGCTCACGGAATACAGGGAACTCCTACGAGCAGTACTTC,CASSRNTGNSYEQYF
.,TRBJ2-2,TRBV5-1,.,TGCGCCAGCAGCTTGGAGGGAGGAATAAACACCGGGGAGCTGTTTTTT,CASSLEGGINTGELFF
.,TRBJ2-2,TRBV28,.,TGTGCCAGCAGCCCCGGCTATTCTCCACTCCCGAACACCGGGGAGCTGTTTTTT,CASSPGYSPLPNTGELFF
few,TRBJ2-1,TRBV6-5,.,TGTGCCAGCAGTTACTCTACGGGACTGAATGAGCAGTTCTTC,CASSYSTGLNEQFF